Below, 27 T cell receptor beta chains from the same sample are listed, as sequenced in a study of blood T cell repertoires in COVID-19. The data were produced by immunoSEQ multiplex PCR, yet TCRdb's version contains in-frame clones alone and is incomplete. There are approximately 230,000 clones in the sample; around 85% occur only once, and about 4% lies in the top ten. Sequenced material: peripheral blood. These receptor sequences come from a woman in her thirties or forties with active or convalescent COVID-19.

At least ten counts were recorded for this clone. The rearrangement joins TRBV2 to TRBJ1-5, with D possibly TRBD1 on 5 matching bases. CDR1 is SNHLY, CDR2 FYNNEI, per germline. The V end was cut by 4 bases, the J end by 3 bases, with 7 bases between. CDR3 length: 13 amino acids. The CDR3 here is CASSGQPNQPQHF. The CDR3 DNA reads TGTGCCAGCAGTGGACAGCCCAATCAGCCCCAGCATTTT.

The chain carries TRBV6-5 and TRBJ1-2; TRBD1 matches 7 bases. V lost 7 bases and J lost 4; bases outside the gene matches: 6. Looked up from germline, CDR1 is MNHEY and CDR2 is SVGAGI. CDR3 length: 13 amino acids. The CDR3 loop reads CASTRGSSYGYTF. As DNA, the CDR3 is TGTGCCAGCACCAGGGGGTCGAGCTATGGCTACACCTTC.

The chain recombines TRBV5-1 with TRBJ1-1, with TRBD1 as a possible D gene (5 bases). This CDR3 spans 14 amino acids. V lost 3 bases and J 5 bases, leaving 14 bases between the germline ends. Germline V gene data show CDR1 as SGHRS and CDR2 as YFSETQ. This CDR3 is CASSSQGARTEAFF. The CDR3 DNA reads TGCGCCAGCAGCTCGCAAGGGGCGCGGACTGAAGCTTTCTTT. Using reference TRBV5-1 and TRBJ1-1 for the parts outside the CDR3, the full variable domain is KAGVTQTPRYLIKTRGQQVTLSCSPISGHRSVSWYQQTPGQGLQFLFEYFSETQRNKGNFPGRFSGRQFSNSRSEMNVSTLELGDSALYLCASSSQGARTEAFFGQGTRLTVV.

V is TRBV4-1 and J is TRBJ1-2, with D hard to call. The CDR3 extends over 16 amino acids. The ends were cut back, 4 bases at V and 0 bases at J, with 15 bases in the middle. Germline V gene lookup returns CDR1 MGHRA and CDR2 YSYEKL. The CDR3 coding sequence is TGCGCCAGCAGCCTTGATTCTCAGGCAGCTAACTATGGCTACACCTTC. It encodes CASSLDSQAANYGYTF.

The J gene is TRBJ1-4, the V gene TRBV30; D unclear. Germline V gene data show CDR1 as GTSNPN and CDR2 as SVGIG (reference sequence). The CDR3 runs to 15 residues. Trimming shortened V by 4 bases and J by 1 base, and 13 bases separated the two germline ends. CDR3 protein: CAWKSLRRTNEKLFF. The CDR3 nucleotides read TGTGCCTGGAAATCACTCAGGCGAACTAATGAAAAACTGTTTTTT.

This CDR3 is CASSQRDRAQSEAFF. The CDR3 DNA sequence: TGCGCCAGCAGCCAGCGGGACAGGGCCCAGTCTGAAGCTTTCTTT. The chain is built from TRBV4-1 and TRBJ1-1, with TRBD1 matching 9 bases. Unmatched junction bases numbered 8, after V lost 3 bases and J lost 6 bases. Per germline, CDR1 MGHRA and CDR2 YSYEKL. The CDR3 has 15 residues.

This clone was recorded only once. The chain carries TRBV7-9 and TRBJ1-4; tentatively, D is TRBD1 (5 bases). The germline CDR1 and CDR2 sequences are SEHNR and FQNEAQ (reference sequence). The CDR3 is 15 amino acids. The V end was cut by 5 bases, the J end by 6 bases, with 16 bases between. CDR3 sequence: CASSKPGPRDEKLFF. The CDR3 region has the DNA TGTGCCAGCAGCAAGCCGGGCCCCAGGGATGAAAAACTGTTTTTT.

This clone showed up just once. V is TRBV11-2 and J is TRBJ2-3; D gene ambiguous. This CDR3 region has 12 residues. Germline V gene sequence: CDR1 SGHAT, CDR2 FQNNGV. Trimming stripped 5 bases from V and 0 bases from J, with 3 bases between. CDR3 sequence reads: CASSLSTDTQYF. The CDR3 coding sequence is TGTGCCAGCAGCCTTAGCACAGATACGCAGTATTTT.

The count of this clone is one. The J gene is TRBJ2-1, the V gene TRBV27, with D perhaps matching TRBD2 (5 bases). Per the germline V gene, CDR1 is MNHEY and CDR2 is SMNVEV (reference sequence). The ends were cut back, 8 bases at V and 7 bases at J, with 21 bases in the middle. The CDR3 is 15 residues long. The CDR3 sequence is CASGPGYDLHNEQFF. DNA of the CDR3: TGTGCCAGCGGACCGGGATATGACTTGCATAATGAGCAGTTCTTC.

This clone came up a few times. V and J are TRBV4-1 and TRBJ2-6, with D tentatively TRBD1 (6 bases). This CDR3 comprises 16 residues. The V end lost 1 base, the J end lost 0 bases, and 7 bases lay between the germline ends. Germline-derived CDR1 and CDR2 are MGHRA and YSYEKL. The CDR3 loop is CASSQADSSGANVLTF. DNA for the CDR3: TGCGCCAGCAGCCAAGCGGACAGCTCTGGGGCCAACGTCCTGACTTTC.

The V and J genes are TRBV6-5 and TRBJ1-5, with a possible D match to TRBD1 (6 bases). The germline V gene encodes CDR1 MNHEY and CDR2 SVGAGI. Trimming took off 6 bases at V and 1 base at J, with 10 bases between the two ends. The CDR3 has 14 amino acids. The DNA for the CDR3 is TGTGCCAGCAGGAATACAGGGAGCAATCAGCCCCAGCATTTT. Amino acids: CASRNTGSNQPQHF.

This clone was found a few times. The chain combines TRBV28 with TRBJ1-2; maybe TRBD1 (6 bases). CDR1 and CDR2 from the germline V gene are MDHEN and SYDVKM. Trimming shortened V by 7 bases and J by 4 bases, and 19 bases separated the two germline ends. This CDR3 contains 15 residues. This chain's CDR3 is CASTKGGQSVYGYTF. The CDR3 region has the DNA TGTGCCAGCACTAAAGGCGGACAGTCCGTCTATGGCTACACCTTC.

V usage is TRBV10-3 and J usage is TRBJ1-6; 8 positions match TRBD1. V lost 5 bases, J lost 9 bases, and 9 bases stayed unmatched. CDR3 length: 15 amino acids. CDR1 is ENHRY, CDR2 SYGVKD, per germline. The CDR3 nucleotides read TGTGCCATCAGTTCCTCAGGGGGCGTGGGTTCACCCCTCCACTTT. Protein product: CAISSSGGVGSPLHF.

The rearrangement uses TRBV19 and TRBJ1-4; 9 bases are a match to TRBD1. Germline CDR1 is LNHDA and CDR2 is SQIVND (reference sequence). The length of the CDR3 is 14 residues. Trimming at V came to 6 bases and at J to 3 bases, leaving 2 bases not matched to a gene. The CDR3 coding sequence is TGTGCCAGTAGGCGGGACAGGGCTAATGAAAAACTGTTTTTT. It yields the protein CASRRDRANEKLFF.

The chain recombines TRBV10-3 with TRBJ2-3, with 14 bases aligning to TRBD2. Trimming took 5 bases from V and 6 from J; bases not matched to a gene: 10. The CDR3 is made up of 17 amino acids. Germline assignment: CDR1 ENHRY and CDR2 SYGVKD. CDR3 bases: TGTGCCATCAGTACGGGACTAGCGGGGGTCGTTCTGGATACGCAGTATTTT. As protein: CAISTGLAGVVLDTQYF.

The rearrangement joins TRBV5-1 to TRBJ2-7; 9 bases map to TRBD1. The V gene's germline CDR1 is SGHRS and CDR2 YFSETQ. J lost 2 bases, V lost 1 base, and 4 bases had no gene match. This CDR3 is built from 15 residues. CDR3 protein: CASSLTGQGTYEQYF. CDR3 nucleotide sequence: TGCGCCAGCAGCTTGACCGGACAGGGGACCTACGAGCAGTACTTC.

CDR3 nucleotide sequence: TGTGCCTGGAGTGGCAACGGCAATGAGCAGTTCTTC. Protein product: CAWSGNGNEQFF. The rearrangement uses TRBV30 and TRBJ2-1; D is unresolved. CDR3 size: 12 residues. Looked up from germline, CDR1 is GTSNPN and CDR2 is SVGIG (reference sequence). Trimming removed 1 base from V and 6 bases from J, with 7 bases in between.

The chain is built from TRBV30 and TRBJ1-2, with D unclear. The germline gives CDR1 GTSNPN, CDR2 SVGIG (reference sequence). The CDR3 extends over 11 amino acids. V was clipped by 4 bases and J by 4 bases, with 7 bases between them. CDR3 coding DNA: TGTGCCTGGACCCCCGGCTATGGCTACACCTTC. It is translated as CAWTPGYGYTF.

V is TRBV11-2 and J is TRBJ1-5; D ambiguous. Per the germline V gene, CDR1 is SGHAT and CDR2 is FQNNGV. The CDR3 is 14 residues long. Trimming took off 5 bases at V and 0 bases at J, with 8 bases between the two ends. CDR3 coding DNA: TGTGCCAGCAGCCCGGGTTATAGCAATCAGCCCCAGCATTTT. It is translated as CASSPGYSNQPQHF.

A few counts support this clone. The V and J genes are TRBV19 and TRBJ1-2; D is perhaps TRBD1 (5 bases). The CDR3 covers 16 residues. V shed 0 bases and J shed 4 bases, with 15 bases lying between them. Germline assignment: CDR1 LNHDA and CDR2 SQIVND (reference sequence). The CDR3 reads CASSIDGAGHLYGYTF. For the CDR3, the DNA is TGTGCCAGTAGTATAGATGGAGCTGGACACCTCTATGGCTACACCTTC.

DNA for the CDR3: TGCGCCAGCAGCGGGGGACTAGCGGGGGTCAATACGCAGTATTTT. Translation: CASSGGLAGVNTQYF. J is TRBJ2-3 and V is TRBV5-1; 14 bases align to TRBD2. The CDR3 length is 15 residues. Per the germline V gene, CDR1 is SGHRS and CDR2 is YFSETQ. V was clipped by 4 bases and J by 7 bases; unmatched bases: 5.

The chain employs TRBV5-1 and TRBJ1-1, with 7 bases that match TRBD1. The V segment lost 5 bases and the J segment 0 bases; nucleotides outside the gene matches: 13. The CDR3 runs 17 residues. In germline, CDR1 is SGHRS, CDR2 YFSETQ. CDR3 sequence (DNA): TGCGCCAGCAGTCGAGAAGGGGCGGGACAGATGAACACTGAAGCTTTCTTT. It yields the protein CASSREGAGQMNTEAFF.

The chain is built from TRBV19 and TRBJ1-2; D unresolved. V lost 6 bases to trimming and J lost 5 bases, with 10 bases between them. The germline V gene encodes CDR1 LNHDA and CDR2 SQIVND (reference sequence). This CDR3 comprises 12 residues. The CDR3 loop reads CASREAVYGYTF. The CDR3 DNA sequence: TGTGCCAGTAGAGAGGCTGTGTATGGCTACACCTTC.

This chain joins TRBV10-2 and TRBJ2-3; D uncertain. Germline V gene data show CDR1 as WSHSY and CDR2 as SAAADI. Trimming took 5 bases from V and 6 from J, leaving 6 bases between them. This CDR3 comprises 11 residues. CDR3 bases: TGCGCCAGCAGTTTCTCCGATACGCAGTATTTT. Translation gives CASSFSDTQYF.

The CDR3 bases are TGTGCCAGTAGTACAGACGGGACAGCTGGAAACACCATATATTTT. Residues: CASSTDGTAGNTIYF. The chain recombines TRBV19 with TRBJ1-3; 7 bases map to TRBD1. CDR3 length: 15 residues. The V and J ends lost 4 bases and 2 bases, in that order; junction bases with no gene match: 5. Germline CDR1 is LNHDA and CDR2 is SQIVND (reference sequence).

This clone showed up just once. At one of its ends the junction is not consistent with the germline gene, which may arise from a read error. This chain joins TRBV6-1 and TRBJ2-1; 11 bases agree with TRBD2. This CDR3 has 17 amino acids. Germline V gene lookup returns CDR1 MNHNS and CDR2 SASEGT. Here the CDR3 DNA reads TGTGCCAGCAGCGAAGCCCTCGGGACTAGCGGACACAATGAGCAGTTCTTC. As protein: CASSEALGTSGHNEQFF.

The chain recombines TRBV15 with TRBJ2-5, with D possibly being TRBD2 (6 bases). The CDR3 is made up of 14 amino acids. Trimming took off 5 bases at V and 2 bases at J, with 12 bases between the two ends. Germline lookup yields CDR1 LNHNV and CDR2 YYDKDF (reference sequence). CDR3 region: CATSAGGSQETQYF. As DNA, the CDR3 is TGTGCCACCAGCGCTGGGGGGTCACAAGAGACCCAGTACTTC.